This TCR beta chain came from a study of blood T cell repertoires in COVID-19. Looking at the study overall: Material from acute and convalescent COVID-19 was sourced from the United States, Italy and Spain. PBMCs, B-cell-depleted T cells, or T cells were the source of the cDNA or gDNA that made up the material.

Original analysis: Counts of nucleated cells, estimated from reference gene primer amplification, were obtained. Assay: immunoSEQ multiplex PCR; the TCRdb copy retains only in-frame clones and omits some. The V and J calls and clone size were taken over from that table, and D and trimming were inferred from the DNA. The data hold over 100,000 clones, with 80% to 90% observed a single time. The CDR3 runs to 14 residues. The V end was cut by 6 bases, the J end by 0 bases, with 12 bases between. Germline assignment: CDR1 SGHRS and CDR2 YFSETQ. The table lists this clone with a count of one. The TCR sequence derives from a man aged 50 to 60 with acute or convalescent COVID-19. The chain employs TRBV5-1 and TRBJ2-5, with a weak D call TRBD2 (6 bases). The sequencing input was peripheral blood. The CDR3 is CASKGLRYQETQYF. DNA of the CDR3: TGCGCCAGCAAGGGACTCCGGTACCAAGAGACCCAGTACTTC.